These 32 T cell receptor beta chains share one sample of origin, sequenced in a study of blood T cell repertoires in COVID-19. Only in-frame clones appear in the TCRdb table, and some are missing; sequencing was by immunoSEQ multiplex PCR. The table lists more than 150,000 clones, over 75% of them singletons. The sample was peripheral blood. All receptors derive from a woman aged 80 or over with acute or convalescent COVID-19.

V gene TRBV7-3 combines with J gene TRBJ2-1, with a possible D match to TRBD2 (6 bases). Germline V gives CDR1 SGHTA, CDR2 FQGTGA. V lost 5 bases and J 0 bases, leaving 14 bases between the germline ends. This CDR3 has 16 amino acids. The CDR3 is CASSLAPTSSYNEQFF. CDR3 bases: TGTGCCAGCAGCCTAGCGCCCACAAGCTCCTACAATGAGCAGTTCTTC. Using reference TRBV7-3 and TRBJ2-1 for the parts outside the CDR3, the full variable domain is GAGVSQTPSNKVTEKGKYVELRCDPISGHTALYWYRQSLGQGPEFLIYFQGTGAADDSGLPNDRFFAVRPEGSVSTLKIQRTERGDSAVYLCASSLAPTSSYNEQFFGPGTRLTVL.

The rearrangement uses TRBV7-9 and TRBJ2-1; a weak D match, TRBD1 (6 bases). With 5 bases removed from V and 3 bases from J, the gap between germline ends came to 11 bases. CDR1 and CDR2 (germline): SEHNR, FQNEAQ (reference sequence). The CDR3 totals 14 residues. In DNA, the CDR3 is TGTGCCAGCAGCGGGGGCTACCACTACAATGAGCAGTTCTTC. Encoded protein: CASSGGYHYNEQFF.

V usage is TRBV6-1 and J usage is TRBJ2-7; weak D call: TRBD2 (6 bases). The CDR3 is made up of 17 amino acids. The V end lost 2 bases, the J end lost 2 bases, and 19 bases lay between the germline ends. Looked up from germline, CDR1 is MNHNS and CDR2 is SASEGT. For the CDR3, the DNA is TGTGCCAGCAGTGAAACTGCCGGCGGGATCTCCCCCTACGAGCAGTACTTC. This codes for CASSETAGGISPYEQYF.

A single count supports this clone. The chain is built from TRBV6-2 or TRBV6-3 and TRBJ2-2, with a tentative D call TRBD1 (5 bases). Trimming took off 4 bases at V and 7 bases at J, with 10 bases between the two ends. This CDR3 is 13 amino acids long. From germline, CDR1 is MNHEY and CDR2 SVGEGT. The CDR3 DNA is TGTGCCAGCAGTTGGGCAGGGCACGGGGAGCTGTTTTTT. Translating gives CASSWAGHGELFF.

The V call is TRBV19, the J call TRBJ1-5; the D gene is possibly TRBD1 (5 bases). V lost 4 bases to trimming and J lost 2 bases, with 18 bases between them. The CDR3 is 17 residues long. CDR1 and CDR2 from the germline V gene are LNHDA and SQIVND (reference sequence). In DNA, the CDR3 is TGTGCCAGTAGTACATCACGGGGGGGGTTCGGCAATCAGCCCCAGCATTTT. It specifies CASSTSRGGFGNQPQHF.

The chain is built from TRBV18 and TRBJ2-3; the match to TRBD2 covers 9 bases. This CDR3 comprises 16 residues. From germline, CDR1 is KGHSH and CDR2 LQKENI. Trimming cost V 4 bases and J 1 base; bases outside gene matches: 6. This chain's CDR3 is CASSLKRLAGTDTQYF. The CDR3 DNA reads as TGTGCCAGCTCACTAAAAAGACTAGCGGGCACAGATACGCAGTATTTT. The full variable domain, its missing parts supplied by reference TRBV18 and TRBJ2-3, is NAGVMQNPRHLVRRRGQEARLRCSPMKGHSHVYWYRQLPEEGLKFMVYLQKENIIDESGMPKERFSAEFPKEGPSILRIQQVVRGDSAAYFCASSLKRLAGTDTQYFGPGTRLTVL.

The V call is TRBV7-2, the J call TRBJ1-6; TRBD1 might be the D (5 bases). V was trimmed by 4 bases and J by 6 bases, leaving 7 bases between them. CDR1 and CDR2 (germline): SGHTA, FQGNSA. The CDR3 contains 13 residues. Here the CDR3 DNA reads TGTGCCAGCAGCTGGGGGGGTAATTCACCCCTCCACTTT. Translating gives CASSWGGNSPLHF.

The rearrangement links TRBV5-1 to TRBJ2-3; a weak D match, TRBD2 (5 bases). Trimming stripped 4 bases from V and 0 bases from J, with 9 bases between. The CDR3 is made up of 14 amino acids. Germline CDR1 reads SGHRS; CDR2 reads YFSETQ. In DNA, the CDR3 is TGCGCCAGCAGCCCCGGACTTAGCACAGATACGCAGTATTTT. It yields the protein CASSPGLSTDTQYF.

The chain joins TRBV7-9 to TRBJ1-5; 7 nucleotides match TRBD1. Germline CDR1 and CDR2: SEHNR and FQNEAQ (reference sequence). The CDR3 consists of 15 residues. The V gene end was trimmed by 10 bases and the J gene end by 6 bases; junction bases not matched to a gene: 15. The CDR3 loop is CATESPQGGGQPQHF. The CDR3 DNA reads as TGTGCCACCGAATCGCCTCAGGGGGGCGGTCAGCCCCAGCATTTT.

The genes are TRBV29-1 and TRBJ1-2; the match to TRBD1 covers 9 bases. CDR1 is SQVTM, CDR2 ANQGSEA, per germline. This CDR3 spans 12 amino acids. V lost 7 bases to trimming and J lost 5 bases; unmatched junction nucleotides: 5. The CDR3 protein is CSAGTGSYGYTF. As DNA, the CDR3 is TGCAGCGCCGGGACAGGGAGTTATGGCTACACCTTC.

This clone has a single count. The chain employs TRBV3-1 (or the pseudogene TRBV3-2) and TRBJ1-5; no clear D gene. The germline V and J ends were trimmed by 0 bases and 5 bases, with 11 bases remaining between them. CDR3 length: 15 amino acids. Germline-derived CDR1 and CDR2 are LGHDT and YNNKEL (reference sequence). This chain's CDR3 is CASSQDRSRYQPQHF. DNA of the CDR3: TGTGCCAGCAGCCAAGATCGGAGTAGGTATCAGCCCCAGCATTTT.

V and J are TRBV21-1 and TRBJ2-5; the table's D call TRBD2 went unverified against the DNA. TRBV21-1 is classified as a pseudogene. This CDR3 region has 18 residues. The CDR3 reads CASSLRLAGGANGETQYF. The CDR3 DNA sequence: TGTGCCAGCAGCCTACGACTAGCGGGAGGCGCTAATGGGGAGACCCAGTACTTC.

This chain uses TRBV4-3 with TRBJ2-1; possibly TRBD2 for D (6 bases). The CDR3 length is 15 residues. Germline-derived CDR1 and CDR2 are LGHNA and YSLEER. Trimming removed 6 bases at V and 0 bases at J, with 12 bases between. CDR3 DNA sequence: TGCGCCAGCAGATCCGGGACTGGCTCCTACAATGAGCAGTTCTTC. Its translation: CASRSGTGSYNEQFF.

The CDR3 bases are TGTGCCAGCAGCGCCTTGACAGGGAACACTGAAGCTTTCTTT. Translated, it gives CASSALTGNTEAFF. The rearrangement uses TRBV7-2 and TRBJ1-1; TRBD1 is a possible D gene (6 bases). The germline gives CDR1 SGHTA, CDR2 FQGNSA. V lost 5 bases, J lost 1 base, and 11 bases lay in between. The length of the CDR3 is 14 residues.

V gene TRBV9 combines with J gene TRBJ1-6; a weak D match, TRBD1 (5 bases). CDR3 length equals 15 residues. Germline V lookup: CDR1 SGDLS, CDR2 YYNGEE. The V and J ends lost 0 bases and 10 bases respectively, with 14 bases between them. The CDR3 sequence: CASSVAGRGRSPLHF. In DNA, the CDR3 is TGTGCCAGCAGCGTAGCTGGGAGGGGTCGGTCACCCCTCCACTTT. Filled out from reference TRBV9 and TRBJ1-6, the complete variable domain reads DSGVTQTPKHLITATGQRVTLRCSPRSGDLSVYWYQQSLDQGLQFLIQYYNGEERAKGNILERFSAQQFPDLHSELNLSSLELGDSALYFCASSVAGRGRSPLHFGNGTRLTVT.

The gene calls are TRBV4-3 and TRBJ1-1, with 7 bases identical to TRBD1. The CDR3 consists of 13 residues. V was clipped by 6 bases and J by 4 bases; unmatched bases: 5. From germline, CDR1 is LGHNA and CDR2 YSLEER. The CDR3 coding sequence is TGCGCCAGCAGTCAGACAGGGATCACTGAAGCTTTCTTT. Translating it yields CASSQTGITEAFF.

The chain combines TRBV29-1 with TRBJ2-2, with a weak D call TRBD1 (5 bases). The CDR3 has 12 amino acids. Per germline, CDR1 SQVTM and CDR2 ANQGSEA. In nucleotides, the CDR3 is TGCATCGGCGGACAGAACACCGGGGAGCTGTTTTTT. As protein: CIGGQNTGELFF.

The count of this clone is one. The rearrangement links TRBV21-1 to TRBJ1-1. TRBV21-1 constitutes a pseudogene. The CDR3 extends over 15 amino acids. The CDR3 sequence is CASSKAQGGETEAFF. The CDR3, as DNA: TGTGCCAGCAGCAAAGCGCAGGGAGGAGAGACTGAAGCTTTCTTT.

The gene calls are TRBV6-2 or TRBV6-3 and TRBJ2-1, with 9 bases that match TRBD2. The CDR3 is 16 amino acids. V lost 0 bases and J lost 9; bases outside the gene matches: 9. Germline CDR1 is MNHEY and CDR2 is SVGEGT. The CDR3 is CASSYSGREGYLEQFF. CDR3 DNA sequence: TGTGCCAGCAGTTACTCAGGGCGGGAGGGTTATCTTGAGCAGTTCTTC.

J is TRBJ1-4 and V is TRBV2, with D unresolved. Trimming left V 4 bases short and J 7 bases short, with 13 bases between. CDR1 is SNHLY, CDR2 FYNNEI, per germline. The length of the CDR3 is 14 residues. CDR3 residues: CASSVDGESEKLFF. As DNA, the CDR3 is TGTGCCAGCAGTGTTGACGGAGAAAGTGAAAAACTGTTTTTT. The full variable domain, with the rest looked up from reference TRBV2 and TRBJ1-4, is EPEVTQTPSHQVTQMGQEVILRCVPISNHLYFYWYRQILGQKVEFLVSFYNNEISEKSEIFDDQFSVERPDGSNFTLKIRSTKLEDSAMYFCASSVDGESEKLFFGSGTQLSVL.

The V call is TRBV7-2, the J call TRBJ2-7; 8 nucleotides agree with TRBD2. The germline V gene has CDR1 SGHTA and CDR2 FQGNSA. V was clipped by 1 base and J by 1 base; unmatched bases: 9. The CDR3 runs 17 residues. This CDR3 is CASSLEPRSGVSYEQYF. DNA of the CDR3: TGTGCCAGCAGCTTAGAGCCCCGTAGCGGGGTTTCCTACGAGCAGTACTTC.

The chain employs TRBV11-2 and TRBJ2-7; 9 nucleotides align to TRBD1. Trimming took 6 bases from V and 3 from J; bases not matched to a gene: 6. The CDR3 consists of 14 residues. Germline lookup yields CDR1 SGHAT and CDR2 FQNNGV. The CDR3 DNA sequence: TGTGCCAGCAGTCCGGGACAGGGTATCTACGAGCAGTACTTC. The encoded protein is CASSPGQGIYEQYF.

The chain is built from TRBV10-3 and TRBJ1-2, with a weak D call TRBD1 (6 bases). Germline CDR1 is ENHRY and CDR2 is SYGVKD. The CDR3 contains 12 residues. Trimming pared 9 bases from V and 4 bases from J, leaving 12 bases between. Here the CDR3 reads CAITTGPYGYTF. CDR3 coding DNA: TGTGCCATTACGACAGGCCCCTATGGCTACACCTTC.

V gene TRBV6-6 combines with J gene TRBJ1-2, with D perhaps matching TRBD1 (6 bases). CDR1 and CDR2 (germline): MNHNY, SVGAGI (reference sequence). The CDR3 totals 18 residues. V was pared by 5 bases and J by 0 bases, with 22 bases between. CDR3 sequence (DNA): TGTGCCAGCAGTCCCGTGGCAACCGGGACAACTGCTAACTATGGCTACACCTTC. This sequence encodes CASSPVATGTTANYGYTF.

The chain employs TRBV7-2 and TRBJ1-2; TRBD1 matches 9 bases. Looked up from germline, CDR1 is SGHTA and CDR2 is FQGNSA. V dropped 6 bases and J dropped 4; count of bases not matched to a gene: 3. CDR3 length: 13 amino acids. The CDR3 sequence is CASRDRGIYGYTF. CDR3 nucleotides: TGTGCCAGCAGGGACAGGGGAATCTATGGCTACACCTTC. Full variable domain (missing parts from reference TRBV7-2 and TRBJ1-2): GAGVSQSPSNKVTEKGKDVELRCDPISGHTALYWYRQSLGQGLEFLIYFQGNSAPDKSGLPSDRFSAERTGGSVSTLTIQRTQQEDSAVYLCASRDRGIYGYTFGSGTRLTVV.

The chain combines TRBV7-9 with TRBJ2-5; 7 bases are a match to TRBD2. V lost 4 bases, J lost 0 bases, and 5 bases stayed unmatched. Germline V CDR1 and CDR2: SEHNR, FQNEAQ (reference sequence). This CDR3 comprises 15 residues. CDR3 DNA: TGTGCCAGCAGCTCCGGGGGGACCAACCAAGAGACCCAGTACTTC. Translated, it gives CASSSGGTNQETQYF.

V usage is TRBV29-1 and J usage is TRBJ1-2, with 7 bases fitting TRBD1. Germline V gives CDR1 SQVTM, CDR2 ANQGSEA. Unmatched junction bases numbered 9, after V lost 8 bases and J lost 6 bases. The CDR3 length is 12 residues. CDR3 sequence: CSCKGQRDGYTF. CDR3 nucleotide sequence: TGCAGCTGCAAGGGACAGAGAGATGGCTACACCTTC.

The chain links TRBV5-1 to TRBJ2-7, with TRBD1 identical over 9 bases. CDR3 size: 15 residues. Trimming took 6 bases from V and 5 from J; bases not matched to a gene: 12. Germline assignment: CDR1 SGHRS and CDR2 YFSETQ. The chain's CDR3 is CASTPTGTGRHEQYF. The CDR3 DNA reads TGCGCCAGCACCCCGACCGGGACAGGGCGCCACGAGCAGTACTTC.

V gene TRBV7-2 combines with J gene TRBJ1-5; 7 bases match TRBD1. The ends lost 3 bases at V and 1 base at J; junction bases unmatched: 3. CDR3 length: 15 residues. CDR1 is SGHTA, CDR2 FQGNSA, per germline. Written as DNA, the CDR3 is TGTGCCAGCAGCTTCGGGACAGACAGCAATCAGCCCCAGCATTTT. It codes for CASSFGTDSNQPQHF.

The gene calls are TRBV11-1 and TRBJ2-5, with 9 nucleotides matching TRBD1. In germline, CDR1 is SGHAT, CDR2 FQDESV (reference sequence). The trim removed 4 bases at V and 4 bases at J, leaving 7 bases unmatched. The CDR3 has 15 residues. The CDR3 here is CASSWGTGLGETQYF. In DNA, the CDR3 is TGTGCCAGCAGCTGGGGGACAGGGCTGGGAGAGACCCAGTACTTC.

The chain has TRBV10-3 and TRBJ2-7, with TRBD1 identical over 8 bases. Germline V gene sequence: CDR1 ENHRY, CDR2 SYGVKD. After removal of 11 bases from V and 4 bases from J, the junction contained 10 bases not matched to a gene. There are 13 residues in the CDR3. CDR3 coding DNA: TGTGCCGTTCAGGGGGCCTGGGGTTACGAGCAGTACTTC. Translating it yields CAVQGAWGYEQYF.

This chain uses TRBV4-3 with TRBJ2-1; weak D call: TRBD1 (6 bases). V shed 1 base and J shed 6 bases, with 13 bases lying between them. CDR1 is LGHNA, CDR2 YSLEER, per germline. CDR3 length equals 15 residues. The CDR3 region has the DNA TGCGCCAGCAGCCAAGGGGGGCCTAGTCGCAATGAGCAGTTCTTC. This gives the protein CASSQGGPSRNEQFF.